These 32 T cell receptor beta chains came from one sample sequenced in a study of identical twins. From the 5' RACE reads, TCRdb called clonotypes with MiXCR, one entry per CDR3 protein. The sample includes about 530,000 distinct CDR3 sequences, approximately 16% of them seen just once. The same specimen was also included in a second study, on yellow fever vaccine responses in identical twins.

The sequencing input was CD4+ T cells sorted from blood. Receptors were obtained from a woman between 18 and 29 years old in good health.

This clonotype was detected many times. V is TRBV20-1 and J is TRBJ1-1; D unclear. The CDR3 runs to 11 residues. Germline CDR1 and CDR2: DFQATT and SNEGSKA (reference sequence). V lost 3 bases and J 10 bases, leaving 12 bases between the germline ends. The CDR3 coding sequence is TGCAGTGCTAGTTCTGGGCCGCGAGCTTTCTTT. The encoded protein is CSASSGPRAFF.

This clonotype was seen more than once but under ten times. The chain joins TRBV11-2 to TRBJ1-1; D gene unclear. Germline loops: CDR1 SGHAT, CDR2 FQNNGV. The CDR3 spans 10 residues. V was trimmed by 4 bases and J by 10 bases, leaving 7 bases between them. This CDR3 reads CASSSVRAFF. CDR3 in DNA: TGTGCCAGCAGCTCCGTAAGAGCTTTCTTT.

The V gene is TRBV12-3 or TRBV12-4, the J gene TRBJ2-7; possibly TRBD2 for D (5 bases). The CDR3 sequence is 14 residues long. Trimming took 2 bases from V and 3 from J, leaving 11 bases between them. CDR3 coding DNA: TGTGCCAGCAGTTTACTGGCTAGCAGCTACGAGCAGTACTTC. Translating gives CASSLLASSYEQYF.

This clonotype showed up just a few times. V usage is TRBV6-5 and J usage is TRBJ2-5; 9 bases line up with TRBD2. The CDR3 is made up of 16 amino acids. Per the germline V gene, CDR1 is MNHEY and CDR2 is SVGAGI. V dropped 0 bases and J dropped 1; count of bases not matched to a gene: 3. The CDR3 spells CASSYSLAGLQETQYF. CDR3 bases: TGTGCCAGCAGTTACTCCCTAGCGGGGCTCCAAGAGACCCAGTACTTC.

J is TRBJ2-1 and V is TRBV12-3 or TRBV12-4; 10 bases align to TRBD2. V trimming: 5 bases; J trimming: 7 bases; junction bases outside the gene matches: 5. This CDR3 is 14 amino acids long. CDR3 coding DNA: TGTGCCAGCAGTCACACGACTAGCGGGAATGAGCAGTTCTTC. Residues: CASSHTTSGNEQFF.

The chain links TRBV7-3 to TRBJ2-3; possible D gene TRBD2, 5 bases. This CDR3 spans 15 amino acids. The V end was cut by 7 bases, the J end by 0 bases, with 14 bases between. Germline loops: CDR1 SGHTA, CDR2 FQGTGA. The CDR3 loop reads CASTRTGSSTDTQYF. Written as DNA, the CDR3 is TGTGCCAGCACCAGGACTGGCTCTAGCACAGATACGCAGTATTTT.

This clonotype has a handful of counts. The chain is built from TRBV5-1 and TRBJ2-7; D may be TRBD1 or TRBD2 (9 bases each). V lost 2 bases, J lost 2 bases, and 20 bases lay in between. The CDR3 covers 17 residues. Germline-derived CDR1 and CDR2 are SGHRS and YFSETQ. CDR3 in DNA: TGCGCCAGCAGCTTAGGACAGGGGCCTAGCGGGGCCTACGAGCAGTACTTC. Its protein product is CASSLGQGPSGAYEQYF.

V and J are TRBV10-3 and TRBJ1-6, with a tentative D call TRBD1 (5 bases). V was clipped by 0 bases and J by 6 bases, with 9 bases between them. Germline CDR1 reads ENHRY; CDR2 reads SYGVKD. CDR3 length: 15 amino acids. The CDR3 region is CAISESGGLNSPLHF. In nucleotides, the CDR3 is TGTGCCATCAGTGAGTCTGGGGGACTTAATTCACCCCTCCACTTT.

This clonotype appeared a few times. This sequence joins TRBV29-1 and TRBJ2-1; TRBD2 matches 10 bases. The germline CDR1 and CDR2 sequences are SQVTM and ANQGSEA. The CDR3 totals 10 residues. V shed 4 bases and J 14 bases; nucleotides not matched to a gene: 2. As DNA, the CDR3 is TGCAGCGTTGGCGGACTAGCGGAGTTCTTC. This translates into CSVGGLAEFF.

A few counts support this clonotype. The DNA for the CDR3 is TGTGCCAGTAGTAAGGCGTGGGGGATGTCCTACGAGCAGTACTTC. Translation: CASSKAWGMSYEQYF. The chain uses TRBV19 and TRBJ2-7; D tentatively fits TRBD1 or TRBD2 (5 bases each). The CDR3 consists of 15 residues. The germline V gene encodes CDR1 LNHDA and CDR2 SQIVND (reference sequence). Deletions cut 4 bases from V and 1 base from J, with 14 bases between.

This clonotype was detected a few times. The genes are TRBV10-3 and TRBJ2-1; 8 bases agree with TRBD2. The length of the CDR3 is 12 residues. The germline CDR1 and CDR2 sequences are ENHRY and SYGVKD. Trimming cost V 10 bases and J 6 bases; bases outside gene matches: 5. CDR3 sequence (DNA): TGTGCCACCTCCGGGACTAGCAATGAGCAGTTCTTC. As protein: CATSGTSNEQFF.

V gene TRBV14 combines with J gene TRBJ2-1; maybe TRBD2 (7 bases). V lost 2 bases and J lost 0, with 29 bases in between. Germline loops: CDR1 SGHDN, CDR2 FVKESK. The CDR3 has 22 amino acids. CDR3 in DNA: TGTGCCAGCAGCCAACCCAGCAGAGGGGGGGGACTTGAACACAGCTCCTACAATGAGCAGTTCTTC. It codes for CASSQPSRGGGLEHSSYNEQFF.

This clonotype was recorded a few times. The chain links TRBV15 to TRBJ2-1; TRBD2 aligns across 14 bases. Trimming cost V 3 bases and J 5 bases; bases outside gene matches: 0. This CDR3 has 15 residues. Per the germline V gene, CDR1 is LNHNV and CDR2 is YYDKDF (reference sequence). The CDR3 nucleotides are TGTGCCACCAGCAGGGGACTAGCGGGAGACAATGAGCAGTTCTTC. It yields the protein CATSRGLAGDNEQFF.

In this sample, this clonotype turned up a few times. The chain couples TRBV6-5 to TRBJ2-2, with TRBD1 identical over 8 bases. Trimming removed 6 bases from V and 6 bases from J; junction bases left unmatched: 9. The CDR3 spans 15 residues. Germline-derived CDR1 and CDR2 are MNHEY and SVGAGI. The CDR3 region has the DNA TGTGCCAGCAGATACAGGGGGACCATGGCCGGGGAGCTGTTTTTT. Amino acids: CASRYRGTMAGELFF.

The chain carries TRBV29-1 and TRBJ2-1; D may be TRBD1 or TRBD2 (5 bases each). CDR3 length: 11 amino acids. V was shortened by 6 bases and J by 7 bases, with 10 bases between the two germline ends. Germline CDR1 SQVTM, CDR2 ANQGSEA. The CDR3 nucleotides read TGCAGCGTGGGACCAGAGAATGAGCAGTTCTTC. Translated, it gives CSVGPENEQFF.

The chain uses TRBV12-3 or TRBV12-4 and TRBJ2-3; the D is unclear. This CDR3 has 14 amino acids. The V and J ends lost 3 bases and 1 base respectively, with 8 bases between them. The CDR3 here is CASSFGEGTDTQYF. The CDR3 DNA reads TGTGCCAGCAGTTTTGGCGAGGGCACAGATACGCAGTATTTT.

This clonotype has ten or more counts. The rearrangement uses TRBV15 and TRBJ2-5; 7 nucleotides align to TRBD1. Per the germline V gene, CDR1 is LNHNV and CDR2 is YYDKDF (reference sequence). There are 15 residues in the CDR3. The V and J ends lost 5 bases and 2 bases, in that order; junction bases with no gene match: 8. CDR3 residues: CATSRSGQRQETQYF. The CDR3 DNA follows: TGTGCCACCAGCCGATCGGGACAGAGGCAAGAGACCCAGTACTTC.

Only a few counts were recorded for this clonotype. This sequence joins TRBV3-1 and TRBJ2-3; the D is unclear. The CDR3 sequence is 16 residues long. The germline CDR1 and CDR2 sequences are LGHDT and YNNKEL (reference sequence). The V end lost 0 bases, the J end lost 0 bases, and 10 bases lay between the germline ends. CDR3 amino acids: CASSQEWKGSTDTQYF. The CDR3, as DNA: TGTGCCAGCAGCCAAGAATGGAAGGGTAGCACAGATACGCAGTATTTT.

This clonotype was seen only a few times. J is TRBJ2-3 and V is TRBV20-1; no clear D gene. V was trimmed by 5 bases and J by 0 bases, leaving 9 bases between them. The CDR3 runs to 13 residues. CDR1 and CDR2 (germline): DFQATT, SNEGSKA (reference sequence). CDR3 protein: CSAQILSTDTQYF. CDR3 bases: TGCAGTGCTCAAATTCTCAGCACAGATACGCAGTATTTT.

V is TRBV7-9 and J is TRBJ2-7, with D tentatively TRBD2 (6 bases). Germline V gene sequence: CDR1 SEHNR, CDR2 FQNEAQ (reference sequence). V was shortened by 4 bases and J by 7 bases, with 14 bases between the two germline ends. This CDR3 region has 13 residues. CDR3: CASSSAGGWEQYV. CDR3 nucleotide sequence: TGTGCCAGCAGCTCGGCCGGGGGTTGGGAGCAGTACGTC.

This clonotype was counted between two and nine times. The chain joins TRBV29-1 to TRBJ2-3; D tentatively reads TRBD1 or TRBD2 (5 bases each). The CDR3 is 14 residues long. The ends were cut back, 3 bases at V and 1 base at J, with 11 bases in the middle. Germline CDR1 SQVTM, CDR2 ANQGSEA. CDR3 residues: CSVEGVRGTDTQYF. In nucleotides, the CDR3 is TGCAGCGTTGAGGGGGTTAGGGGCACAGATACGCAGTATTTT.

The CDR3 is CACLGTPPRETQYF. The CDR3 region has the DNA TGTGCCTGCCTCGGGACGCCTCCCAGGGAGACCCAGTACTTC. J is TRBJ2-5 and V is TRBV28, with D perhaps being TRBD1 or TRBD2 (5 bases each). The V and J ends lost 11 bases and 5 bases respectively, with 21 bases between them. CDR3 length equals 14 residues. Germline V gives CDR1 MDHEN, CDR2 SYDVKM.

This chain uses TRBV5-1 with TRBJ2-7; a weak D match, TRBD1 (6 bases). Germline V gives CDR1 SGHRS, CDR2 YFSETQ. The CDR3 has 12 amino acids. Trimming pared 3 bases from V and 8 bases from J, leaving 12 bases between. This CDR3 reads CASSSDSQQQYF. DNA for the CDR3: TGCGCCAGCAGCTCGGACAGTCAGCAGCAGTACTTC.

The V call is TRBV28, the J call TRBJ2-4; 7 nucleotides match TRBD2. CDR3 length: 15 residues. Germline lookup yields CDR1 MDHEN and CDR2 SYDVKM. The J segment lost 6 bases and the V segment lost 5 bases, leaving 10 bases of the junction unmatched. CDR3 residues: CASSGWGREGNIQYF. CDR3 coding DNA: TGTGCCAGCAGTGGGTGGGGCAGGGAGGGAAACATTCAGTACTTC.

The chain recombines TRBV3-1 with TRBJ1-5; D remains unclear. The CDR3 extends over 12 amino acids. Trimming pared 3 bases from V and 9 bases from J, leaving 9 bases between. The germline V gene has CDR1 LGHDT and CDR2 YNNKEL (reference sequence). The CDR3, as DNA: TGTGCCAGCAGCCAGGACCGTGGGCCCCAGCATTTT. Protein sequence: CASSQDRGPQHF.

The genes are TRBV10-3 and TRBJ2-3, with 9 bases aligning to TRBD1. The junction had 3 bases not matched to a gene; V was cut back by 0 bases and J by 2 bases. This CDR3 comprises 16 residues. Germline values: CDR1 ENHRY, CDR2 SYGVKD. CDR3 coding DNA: TGTGCCATCAGTGAGTCACAGGGGGCAATCACAGATACGCAGTATTTT. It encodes CAISESQGAITDTQYF.

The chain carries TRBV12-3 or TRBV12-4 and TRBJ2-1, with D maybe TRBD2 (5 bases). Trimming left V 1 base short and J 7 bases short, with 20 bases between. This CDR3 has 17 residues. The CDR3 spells CASSLVLDSTVWNEQFF. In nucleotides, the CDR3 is TGTGCCAGCAGTTTAGTGCTGGACTCCACGGTCTGGAATGAGCAGTTCTTC.

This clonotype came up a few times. This chain's CDR3 is CASSPSGQGRIGDEQFF. The CDR3 nucleotides read TGTGCCAGCAGCCCCTCCGGACAGGGAAGGATTGGGGATGAGCAGTTCTTC. The chain is built from TRBV28 and TRBJ2-1; 8 bases match TRBD1. V dropped 6 bases and J dropped 8; count of bases not matched to a gene: 18. The CDR3 is 17 amino acids. Germline-derived CDR1 and CDR2 are MDHEN and SYDVKM.

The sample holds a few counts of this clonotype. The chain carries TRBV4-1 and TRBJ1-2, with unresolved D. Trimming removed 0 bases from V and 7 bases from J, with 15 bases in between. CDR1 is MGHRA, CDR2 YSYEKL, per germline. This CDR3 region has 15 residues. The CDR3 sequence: CASSQDPGVPSGYTF. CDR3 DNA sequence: TGCGCCAGCAGCCAAGATCCCGGGGTCCCAAGTGGCTACACCTTC.

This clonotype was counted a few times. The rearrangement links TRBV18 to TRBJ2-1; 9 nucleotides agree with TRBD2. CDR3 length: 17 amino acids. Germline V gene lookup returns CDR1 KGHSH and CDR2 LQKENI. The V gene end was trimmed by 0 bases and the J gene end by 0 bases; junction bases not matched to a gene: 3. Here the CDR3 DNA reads TGTGCCAGCTCACCACCAAATAGCGGGAGCTCCTACAATGAGCAGTTCTTC. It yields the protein CASSPPNSGSSYNEQFF.

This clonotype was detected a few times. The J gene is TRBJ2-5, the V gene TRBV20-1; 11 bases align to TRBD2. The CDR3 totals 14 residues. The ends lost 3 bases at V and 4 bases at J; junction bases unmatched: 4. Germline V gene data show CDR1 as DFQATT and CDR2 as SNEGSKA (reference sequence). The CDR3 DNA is TGCAGTGCTAGCAGGGGACTAGCGGTAGAGACCCAGTACTTC. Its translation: CSASRGLAVETQYF.

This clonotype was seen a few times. CDR3 bases: TGCAGTGCACAAGCGGGGTCCACAGATACGCAGTATTTT. Amino acid sequence: CSAQAGSTDTQYF. The V and J genes are TRBV20-1 and TRBJ2-3, with 7 positions matching TRBD2. Germline lookup yields CDR1 DFQATT and CDR2 SNEGSKA (reference sequence). CDR3 length: 13 amino acids. Trimming took 6 bases from V and 2 from J; bases not matched to a gene: 5.